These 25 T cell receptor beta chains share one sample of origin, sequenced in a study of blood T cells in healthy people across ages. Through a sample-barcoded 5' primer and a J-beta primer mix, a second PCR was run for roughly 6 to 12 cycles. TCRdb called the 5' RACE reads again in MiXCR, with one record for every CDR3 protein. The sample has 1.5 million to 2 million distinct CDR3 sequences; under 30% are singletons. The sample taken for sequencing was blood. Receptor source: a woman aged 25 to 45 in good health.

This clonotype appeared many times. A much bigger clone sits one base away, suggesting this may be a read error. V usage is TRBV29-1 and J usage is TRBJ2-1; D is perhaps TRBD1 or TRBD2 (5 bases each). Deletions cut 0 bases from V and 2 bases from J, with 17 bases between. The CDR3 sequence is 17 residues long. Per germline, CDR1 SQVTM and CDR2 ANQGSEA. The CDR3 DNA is TGCAGCGTTGAAGATTGGGGACGGAGCGGCGCCTACAATGAGCAGTTCTTC. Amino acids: CSVEDWGRSGAYNEQFF.

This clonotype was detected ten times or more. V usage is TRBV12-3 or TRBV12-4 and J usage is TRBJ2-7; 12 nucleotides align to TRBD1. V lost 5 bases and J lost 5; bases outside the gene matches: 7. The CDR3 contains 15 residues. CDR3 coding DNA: TGTGCCAGCAGTGACCGGGACAGGGGGCACAACGAGCAGTACTTC. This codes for CASSDRDRGHNEQYF.

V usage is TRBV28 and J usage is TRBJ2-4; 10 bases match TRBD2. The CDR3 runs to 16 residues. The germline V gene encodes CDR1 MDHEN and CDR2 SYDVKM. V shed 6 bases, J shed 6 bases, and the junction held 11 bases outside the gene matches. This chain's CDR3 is CASSDSSSGGSNIQYF. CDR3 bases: TGTGCCAGCAGCGACTCCTCTAGCGGGGGTTCAAACATTCAGTACTTC.

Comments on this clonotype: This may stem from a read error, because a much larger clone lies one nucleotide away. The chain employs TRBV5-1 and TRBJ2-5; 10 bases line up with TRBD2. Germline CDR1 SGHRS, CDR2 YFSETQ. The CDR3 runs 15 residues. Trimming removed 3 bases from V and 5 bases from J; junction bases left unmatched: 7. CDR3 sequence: CASSSAGGPGETQYF. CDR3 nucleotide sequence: TGCGCCAGCAGCTCAGCGGGGGGGCCGGGTGAGACCCAGTACTTC.

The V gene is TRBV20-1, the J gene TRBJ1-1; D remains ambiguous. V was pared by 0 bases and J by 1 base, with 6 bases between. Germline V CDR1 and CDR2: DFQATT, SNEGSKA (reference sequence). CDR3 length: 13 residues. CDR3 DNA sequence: TGCAGTGCTAGAGATGGAGGGAACACTGAAGCTTTCTTT. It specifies CSARDGGNTEAFF.

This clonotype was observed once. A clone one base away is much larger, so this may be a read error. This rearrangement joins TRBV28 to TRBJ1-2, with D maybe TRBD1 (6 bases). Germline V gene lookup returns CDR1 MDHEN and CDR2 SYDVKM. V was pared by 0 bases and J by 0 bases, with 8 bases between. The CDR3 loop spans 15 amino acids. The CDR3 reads CASSLWQGSNYGYTF. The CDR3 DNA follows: TGTGCCAGCAGTTTATGGCAGGGGTCTAACTATGGCTACACCTTC.

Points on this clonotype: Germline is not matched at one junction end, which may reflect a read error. CDR3: CSTRSRLAGQEQYF. In nucleotides, the CDR3 is TGCAGTACTAGAAGTCGACTAGCGGGGCAAGAGCAGTACTTC. The rearrangement links TRBV20-1 to TRBJ2-5; 11 bases agree with TRBD2. The CDR3 length is 14 residues. Germline loops: CDR1 DFQATT, CDR2 SNEGSKA (reference sequence).

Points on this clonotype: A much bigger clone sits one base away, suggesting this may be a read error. DNA for the CDR3: TGCAGTGCTAGATATCCGAGCTCCTACAATGAGCAGTTCTTC. It codes for CSARYPSSYNEQFF. The chain combines TRBV20-1 with TRBJ2-1; no reliable D call. There are 14 residues in the CDR3. With 2 bases removed from V and 0 bases from J, the gap between germline ends came to 8 bases. The V gene's germline CDR1 is DFQATT and CDR2 SNEGSKA (reference sequence).

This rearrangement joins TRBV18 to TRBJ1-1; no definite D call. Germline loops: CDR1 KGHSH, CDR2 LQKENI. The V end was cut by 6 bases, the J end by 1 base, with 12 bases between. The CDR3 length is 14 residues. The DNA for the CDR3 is TGTGCCAGCTCTCAAAACAGCGGGAACACTGAAGCTTTCTTT. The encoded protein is CASSQNSGNTEAFF.

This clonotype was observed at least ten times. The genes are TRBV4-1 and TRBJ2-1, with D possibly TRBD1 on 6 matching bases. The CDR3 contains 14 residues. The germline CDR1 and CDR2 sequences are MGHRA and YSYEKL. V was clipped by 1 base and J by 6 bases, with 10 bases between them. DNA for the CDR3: TGCGCCAGCAGCCAAGTTTGGGGGCTCAATGAGCAGTTCTTC. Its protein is CASSQVWGLNEQFF.

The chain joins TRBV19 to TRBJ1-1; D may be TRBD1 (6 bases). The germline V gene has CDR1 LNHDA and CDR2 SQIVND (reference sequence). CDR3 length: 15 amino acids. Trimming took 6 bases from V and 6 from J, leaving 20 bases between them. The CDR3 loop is CASRGRGRGMPEAFF. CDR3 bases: TGTGCCAGTAGAGGTCGGGGCAGGGGCATGCCTGAAGCTTTCTTT.

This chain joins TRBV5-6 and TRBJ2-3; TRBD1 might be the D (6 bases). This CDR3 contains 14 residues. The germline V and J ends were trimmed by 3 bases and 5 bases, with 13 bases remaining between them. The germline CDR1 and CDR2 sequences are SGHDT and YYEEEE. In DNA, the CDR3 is TGTGCCAGCAGCTGGGCAGGGGTGGAAGATACGCAGTATTTT. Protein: CASSWAGVEDTQYF.

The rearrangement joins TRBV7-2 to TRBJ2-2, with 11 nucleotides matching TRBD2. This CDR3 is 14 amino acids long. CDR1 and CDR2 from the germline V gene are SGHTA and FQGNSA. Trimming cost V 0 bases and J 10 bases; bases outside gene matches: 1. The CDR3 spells CASSLASGGAELFF. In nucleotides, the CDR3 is TGTGCCAGCAGCTTAGCTAGCGGGGGGGCGGAGCTGTTTTTT. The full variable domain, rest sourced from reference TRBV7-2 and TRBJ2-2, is GAGVSQSPSNKVTEKGKDVELRCDPISGHTALYWYRQSLGQGLEFLIYFQGNSAPDKSGLPSDRFSAERTGGSVSTLTIQRTQQEDSAVYLCASSLASGGAELFFGEGSRLTVL.

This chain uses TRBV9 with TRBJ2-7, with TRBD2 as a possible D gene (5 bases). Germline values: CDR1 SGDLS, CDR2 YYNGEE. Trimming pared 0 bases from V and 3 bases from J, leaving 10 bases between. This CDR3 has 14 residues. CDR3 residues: CASSVVDGGYEQYF. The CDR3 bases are TGTGCCAGCAGCGTAGTTGATGGAGGCTACGAGCAGTACTTC. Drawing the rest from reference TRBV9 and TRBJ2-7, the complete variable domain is DSGVTQTPKHLITATGQRVTLRCSPRSGDLSVYWYQQSLDQGLQFLIQYYNGEERAKGNILERFSAQQFPDLHSELNLSSLELGDSALYFCASSVVDGGYEQYFGPGTRLTVT.

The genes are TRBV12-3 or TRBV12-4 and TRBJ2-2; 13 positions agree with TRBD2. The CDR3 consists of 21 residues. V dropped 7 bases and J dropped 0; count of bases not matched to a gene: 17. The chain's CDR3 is CASTVLLTSGGYTPNTGELFF. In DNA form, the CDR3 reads TGTGCCAGCACTGTTCTCCTGACTAGCGGGGGGTACACTCCGAACACCGGGGAGCTGTTTTTT.

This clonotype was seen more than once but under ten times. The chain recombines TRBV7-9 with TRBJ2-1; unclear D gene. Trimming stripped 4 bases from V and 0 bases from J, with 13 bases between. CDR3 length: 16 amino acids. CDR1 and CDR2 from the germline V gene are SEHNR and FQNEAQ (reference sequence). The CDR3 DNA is TGTGCCAGCAGCTCCATGGCCGAGAGCTCCTACAATGAGCAGTTCTTC. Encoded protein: CASSSMAESSYNEQFF. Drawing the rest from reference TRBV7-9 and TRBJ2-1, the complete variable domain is DTGVSQNPRHKITKRGQNVTFRCDPISEHNRLYWYRQTLGQGPEFLTYFQNEAQLEKSRLLSDRFSAERPKGSFSTLEIQRTEQGDSAMYLCASSSMAESSYNEQFFGPGTRLTVL.

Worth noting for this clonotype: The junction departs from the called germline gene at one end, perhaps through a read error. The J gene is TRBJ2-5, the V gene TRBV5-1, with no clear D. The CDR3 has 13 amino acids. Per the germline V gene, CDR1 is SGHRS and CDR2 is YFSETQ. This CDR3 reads CASGEGDTETRHF. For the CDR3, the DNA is TGCGCCAGCGGCGAAGGAGATACAGAGACCCGGCACTTC.

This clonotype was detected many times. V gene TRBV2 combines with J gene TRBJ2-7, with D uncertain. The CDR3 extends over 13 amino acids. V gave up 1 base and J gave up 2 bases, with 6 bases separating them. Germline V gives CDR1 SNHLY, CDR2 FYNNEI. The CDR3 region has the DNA TGTGCCAGCAGTGAAGACAGACCCTACGAGCAGTACTTC. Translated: CASSEDRPYEQYF.

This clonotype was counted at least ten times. In DNA, the CDR3 is TGCAGCGTTTCCCCCAGGGGTTCAGCTAATGAGCAGTTCTTC. Its translation is CSVSPRGSANEQFF. This chain uses TRBV29-1 with TRBJ2-1; a possible D gene is TRBD1 (6 bases). This CDR3 region has 14 residues. Germline V gene data show CDR1 as SQVTM and CDR2 as ANQGSEA. Trimming shortened V by 5 bases and J by 7 bases, and 18 bases separated the two germline ends.

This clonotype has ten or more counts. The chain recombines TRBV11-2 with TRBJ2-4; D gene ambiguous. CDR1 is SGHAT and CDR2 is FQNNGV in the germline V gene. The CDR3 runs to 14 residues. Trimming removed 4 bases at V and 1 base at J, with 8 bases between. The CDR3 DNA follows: TGTGCCAGCAGCTCCTCGAGGGCCAAAAACATTCAGTACTTC. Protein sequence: CASSSSRAKNIQYF.

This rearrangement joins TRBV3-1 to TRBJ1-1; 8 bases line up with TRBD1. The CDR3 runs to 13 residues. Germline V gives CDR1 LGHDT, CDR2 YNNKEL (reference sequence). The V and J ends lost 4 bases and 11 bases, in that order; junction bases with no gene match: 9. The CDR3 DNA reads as TGTGCCAGCAGCCCTTACGACAGGGGTAATGCTTTCTTT. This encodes CASSPYDRGNAFF. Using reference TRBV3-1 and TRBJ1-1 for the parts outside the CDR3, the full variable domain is DTAVSQTPKYLVTQMGNDKSIKCEQNLGHDTMYWYKQDSKKFLKIMFSYNNKELIINETVPNRFSPKSPDKAHLNLHINSLELGDSAVYFCASSPYDRGNAFFGQGTRLTVV.

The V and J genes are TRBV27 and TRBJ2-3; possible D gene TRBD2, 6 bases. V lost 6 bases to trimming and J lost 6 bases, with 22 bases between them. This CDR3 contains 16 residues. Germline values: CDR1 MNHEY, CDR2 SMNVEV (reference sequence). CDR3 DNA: TGTGCCAGCAGCCCGCTCACCGGGACTCAAGAGGATACGCAGTATTTT. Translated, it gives CASSPLTGTQEDTQYF.

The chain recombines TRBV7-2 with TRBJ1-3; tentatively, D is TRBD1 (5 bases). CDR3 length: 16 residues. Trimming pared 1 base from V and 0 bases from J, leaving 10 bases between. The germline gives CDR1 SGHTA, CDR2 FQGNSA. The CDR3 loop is CASSLEGRVSGNTIYF. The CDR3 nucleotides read TGTGCCAGCAGCTTAGAAGGCAGGGTCTCTGGAAACACCATATATTTT.

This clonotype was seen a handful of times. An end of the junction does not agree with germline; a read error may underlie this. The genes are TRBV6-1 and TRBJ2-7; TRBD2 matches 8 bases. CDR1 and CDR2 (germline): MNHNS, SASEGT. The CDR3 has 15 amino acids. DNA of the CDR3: TGTGCCAGCATTGAAGCCCTAGCGGGTCCCTACGAGCAGTACTTC. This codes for CASIEALAGPYEQYF.

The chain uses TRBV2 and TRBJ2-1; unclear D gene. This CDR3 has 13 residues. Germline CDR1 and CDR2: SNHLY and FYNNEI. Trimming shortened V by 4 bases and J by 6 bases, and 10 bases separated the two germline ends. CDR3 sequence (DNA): TGTGCCAGCAGTGTTGAAGGCGGCAATGAGCAGTTCTTC. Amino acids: CASSVEGGNEQFF.